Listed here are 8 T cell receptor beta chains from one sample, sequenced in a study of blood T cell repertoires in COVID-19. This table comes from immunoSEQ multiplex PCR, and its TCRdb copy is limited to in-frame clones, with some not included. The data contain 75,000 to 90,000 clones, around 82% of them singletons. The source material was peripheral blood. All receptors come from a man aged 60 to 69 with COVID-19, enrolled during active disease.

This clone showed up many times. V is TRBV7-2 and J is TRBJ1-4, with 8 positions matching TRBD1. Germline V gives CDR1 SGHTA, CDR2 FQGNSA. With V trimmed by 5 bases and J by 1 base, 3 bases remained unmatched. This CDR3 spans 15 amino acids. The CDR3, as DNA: TGTGCCAGCAGCCCAGACAGGGGAACTAATGAAAAACTGTTTTTT. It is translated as CASSPDRGTNEKLFF.

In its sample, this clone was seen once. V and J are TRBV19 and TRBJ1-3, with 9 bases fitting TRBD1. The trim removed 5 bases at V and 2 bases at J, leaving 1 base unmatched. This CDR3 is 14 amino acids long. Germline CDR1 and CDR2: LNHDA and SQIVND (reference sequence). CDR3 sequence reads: CASSWDRAGNTIYF. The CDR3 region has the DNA TGTGCCAGTAGTTGGGACAGGGCTGGAAACACCATATATTTT.

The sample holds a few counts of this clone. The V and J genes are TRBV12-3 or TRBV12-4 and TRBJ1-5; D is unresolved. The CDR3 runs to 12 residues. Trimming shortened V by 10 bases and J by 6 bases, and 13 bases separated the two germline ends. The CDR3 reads CATKVRGQPQHF. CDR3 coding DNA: TGTGCCACCAAAGTACGAGGTCAGCCCCAGCATTTT.

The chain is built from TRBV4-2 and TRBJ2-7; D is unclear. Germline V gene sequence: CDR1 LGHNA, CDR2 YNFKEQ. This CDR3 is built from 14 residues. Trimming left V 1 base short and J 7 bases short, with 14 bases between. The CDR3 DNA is TGTGCCAGCAGCCAAGCCGGCGGCCGCTGGGAGCAGTACTTC. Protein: CASSQAGGRWEQYF.

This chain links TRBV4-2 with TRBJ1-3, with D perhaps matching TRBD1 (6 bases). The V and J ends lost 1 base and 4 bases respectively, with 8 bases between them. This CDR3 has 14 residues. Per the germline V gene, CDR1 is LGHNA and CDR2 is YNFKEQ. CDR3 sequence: CASSQGGTGNTIYF. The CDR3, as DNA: TGTGCCAGCAGCCAAGGGGGGACAGGAAACACCATATATTTT.

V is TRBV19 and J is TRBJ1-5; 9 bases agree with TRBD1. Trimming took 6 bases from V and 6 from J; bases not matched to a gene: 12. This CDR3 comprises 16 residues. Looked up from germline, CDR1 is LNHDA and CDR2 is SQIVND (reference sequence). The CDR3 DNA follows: TGTGCCAGTAGCGTTATACAGGGGGCTAAAGGTCAGCCCCAGCATTTT. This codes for CASSVIQGAKGQPQHF.

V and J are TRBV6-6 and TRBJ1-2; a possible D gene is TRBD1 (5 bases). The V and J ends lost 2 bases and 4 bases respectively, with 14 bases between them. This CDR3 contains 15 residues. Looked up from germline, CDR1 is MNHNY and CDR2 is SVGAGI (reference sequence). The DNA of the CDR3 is TGTGCCAGCAGTTACCGGGGGGACCCCGTCTATGGCTACACCTTC. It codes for CASSYRGDPVYGYTF.

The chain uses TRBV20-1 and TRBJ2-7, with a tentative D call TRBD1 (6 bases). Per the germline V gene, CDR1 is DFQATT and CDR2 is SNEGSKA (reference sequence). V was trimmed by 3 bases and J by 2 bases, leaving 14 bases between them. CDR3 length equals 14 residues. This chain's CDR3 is CSASGTTGTYEQYF. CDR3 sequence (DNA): TGCAGTGCTAGTGGAACGACAGGTACCTACGAGCAGTACTTC.